This note documents a single T cell receptor (beta chain) sequence. Per the original methods: Amplification of reference gene primers was used by the study to estimate nucleated cell counts. The table came from immunoSEQ multiplex PCR; TCRdb's copy has only in-frame clones and leaves some out. For V, J and clone size, that table is used; D and trimming come from the DNA. The table lists roughly 240,000 clones, 88% of them singletons. The data stem from a study of blood T cell repertoires in COVID-19. Study details: PBMCs, B-cell-depleted T cells, or T cells were the source of the cDNA or gDNA that made up the material.

V lost 4 bases and J 7 bases, leaving 13 bases between the germline ends. The CDR3 totals 13 residues. The germline V gene has CDR1 LGHNA and CDR2 YSLEER. Sequencing input: PBMCs or T cells enriched from blood (not recorded which). The receptor's source is a woman in her forties with acute COVID-19. The rearrangement joins TRBV4-3 to TRBJ1-2; D gene unclear. The CDR3 region has the DNA TGCGCCAGCAGCCTTGACCGCGGGGTTGGCTACACCTTC. As protein: CASSLDRGVGYTF.